This T cell receptor beta chain stems from a study of vaccination and CD4 T cells after COVID-19 (dated by TCRdb to the early 2020s). Background for the entire study: Six males and four females were included in the convalescent cohort, with two Hispanic individuals, seven Caucasians, two Asians and one multiracial person represented. Control cultures received a CEFX viral epitope pool as the positive control, an HIV-1 Nef peptide pool as the negative control, or no peptide. For stimulating the cultures, overlapping spike peptide pools were used, derived from SARS-CoV-2 as well as from the common cold coronaviruses HCoV-NL63, HCoV-OC43 and HCoV-229E. Participants got two doses of the Pfizer-BioNTech BNT162b2 vaccine (n=8) or two doses of the Moderna mRNA-1273 vaccine (n=2). The spike-specific CD4+ TCR repertoire was compared before and after mRNA vaccination in 10 COVID-19 convalescent patients and several infection-naive healthy vaccine recipients. Memory CD4+ T cell crossreactivity between SARS-CoV-2 and common cold coronavirus spike proteins was assessed at the TCR clonotype level in an earlier paper using these donors. The time from the second vaccine dose to post-vaccine blood sampling had a median of around 72 days and ranged from about 12 to 241 days. Post-COVID blood samples were collected from convalescent patients a median of around 100 days after diagnosis, with a range of roughly 30 to 161 days.

This sample's treatment or condition label indicates: approximately nine-day PBMC culture with coronavirus spike peptide pools or control peptides (ViraFEST assay). CD4+ T cells from unexposed donors were collected before the COVID-19 pandemic (2011-2018). The ViraFEST assay, used in the study, expanded antigen-specific T cells with peptide pools and then identified the expanded clonotypes through TCR sequencing. PBMCs were cultured at about 2 million per well in IMDM supplemented with approximately 4.7% human AB serum and about 9.5 IU/ml IL-2, with about 11 ug/ml peptide pools added. Half of the culture medium was replaced with fresh IL-2-containing medium on days 3 and 7. CD4+ T cells were isolated after less than twelve days of culture through negative selection using the EasySep CD4+ T cell isolation kit. As far as cell numbers permitted, CD4+ T cells from unexposed donors were tested for reactivity against SARS-CoV-2 S and N as well as four spike pools from common cold coronaviruses. Ficoll-Paque Plus gradient centrifugation was used to isolate PBMCs from whole blood, and the isolated PBMCs were then either used fresh or cryopreserved at -140C. Each culture condition was generally run in triplicate wells. Leukapheresis product for the unexposed donors was bought commercially.

Inclusive of the bounding cysteine and phenylalanine, the CDR3 is 13 residues long. The entry retains the CDR3 DNA only, 39 bases that are in frame from base 1. According to the germline V gene (reference sequence), CDR1 reads DFQATT and CDR2 reads SNEGSKA. V loses 5 bases at its end and J loses 3 bases; junction bases beyond the gene matches: 5. Receptors were amplified or captured by PCR. TCR sequencing of DNA from cultured CD4+ T cells used the Oncomine TCR Beta short-read assay at the Johns Hopkins FTIC core. The QIAamp micro DNA kit was used to extract genomic DNA from the cultured CD4+ T cells. Oncomine TCR Beta libraries from cultured CD4+ T cells were pooled using unique dual indexes and sequenced on an Illumina iSeq 100. The study's own analysis went as follows. Non-productive sequences were filtered out, and CDR3s that did not start with C, did not end with F or W, or were shorter than 7 amino acids were discarded. The MANAFEST web application was used to identify antigen-specific clonotypes by comparing peptide-stimulated wells against reference wells and other culture wells. For a clone to be called positive, the clone needed an FDR below 0.05, an odds ratio above 5, and a productive frequency above 0.1% in at least two of three replicate wells. A clonotype counted as cross-reactive if it showed significant expansion both in the SARS-CoV-2 spike wells and in at least one common cold coronavirus spike condition. Levenshtein distances (stringdist) and unrooted phylogenetic trees (ape) in R version 3.6.1 were used to assess CDR3 homology. TCRdb ran its own pipeline on the public reads, namely fastp trimming at Q25 and MiXCR clone calling, and kept in-frame beta chains. Every CDR3 protein is listed once, alongside the most common genes and DNA of its rows. In this record, the V and J calls reflect TCRdb's handling and not the investigators' own analysis. This sample holds 2,500 to 3,500 distinct CDR3 sequences; less than 30% were observed only once. The ten biggest clones cover around 71% of the sample.

This clonotype is categorized as medium-sized (0.01 to 0.1%). It has no known antigen specificity. Per-nucleotide qualities are absent, and no much larger clonotype sits a single base away. Overall study outcomes, separate from this receptor: In convalescent patients, nearly all vaccine-specific clones (304 of 307) were found to be mono-reactive for SARS-CoV-2 spike rather than cross-reactive with common cold coronaviruses. Among convalescent patients, a median about 87% of the SARS-CoV-2-reactive clones seen after vaccination appeared only after vaccination, which suggests priming specific to the vaccine. An increase in the median number of SARS-CoV-2-reactive clonotypes from 20 to 25 after infection to 38 after vaccination was observed, but the change was not found to be significant. Relatively few convalescent patients were included in the study, and early timepoints after natural infection were not analyzed.

This sequence originates from a human donor in good health. Here the chain combines TRBV20-1 and TRBJ1-1; TRBD1 fits 8 bases in the junction. The sample was CD4+ T cells from blood, cultured in vitro. This receptor carries the CDR3 CSAPTGADTEAFF. DNA sequence: TGCAGTGCTCCGACAGGGGCGGACACTGAAGCTTTCTTT.